The 32 T cell receptor beta chains listed next were all sequenced from one sample in a study of metastatic and nonmetastatic thyroid tumors. TCRdb redid the clone calls on the PCR reads using MiXCR. The table records 35,000 to 50,000 clones, 28% of them present only once. Nobody among the patients had been given any treatment before thyroid surgery. Input material: blood. These receptors all come from a male donor with papillary thyroid cancer or a benign thyroid nodule (not recorded which). Some clones in this sample may be carry-over from other donors' samples.

This clone has just one count. The junction and the germline gene differ at one end; a read error may be behind it. This rearrangement joins TRBV5-1 to TRBJ2-7, with TRBD2 as a possible D gene (6 bases). The CDR3 runs 13 residues. Germline values: CDR1 SGHRS, CDR2 YFSETQ. CDR3 in DNA: TGCGCCAGCGTCTGGGGGGAGTCCTACGATCAGGACTTC. Protein product: CASVWGESYDQDF.

This clone has ten or more counts. The chain carries TRBV12-3 or TRBV12-4 and TRBJ2-3, with 11 bases lining up with TRBD1. Trimming cost V 8 bases and J 6 bases; bases outside gene matches: 10. The CDR3 extends over 15 amino acids. CDR3 nucleotide sequence: TGTGCCAGCTGCCTGGGACAGGGGGACGTGGATACGCAGTATTTT. Translating gives CASCLGQGDVDTQYF.

To note about this clone: Germline is not matched at one junction end, which may reflect a read error. The CDR3 DNA reads as TGTGCCAGCAGCTCGGACAGGAGTAATCAGCCCCATCATTTT. It encodes CASSSDRSNQPHHF. This sequence joins TRBV6-1 and TRBJ1-5; the match to TRBD1 covers 7 bases. The CDR3 loop spans 14 amino acids. Germline CDR1 is MNHNS and CDR2 is SASEGT.

This clone has a count of ten or more. J is TRBJ2-3 and V is TRBV28, with a tentative D call TRBD2 (7 bases). CDR3 length: 14 amino acids. V was pared by 8 bases and J by 2 bases, with 14 bases between. Germline-derived CDR1 and CDR2 are MDHEN and SYDVKM. In nucleotides, the CDR3 is TGTGCCAGCGGCCGGCGGGGGCACACAGATACGCAGTATTTT. Translation: CASGRRGHTDTQYF.

This clone was observed a few times. This clone may be a read error of a much larger clone one base away. The chain joins TRBV6-1 to TRBJ2-1; D not resolved. Germline CDR1 reads MNHNS; CDR2 reads SASEGT. CDR3 length: 13 residues. CDR3: CASSKMTYSEQFF. CDR3 DNA: TGTGCCAGCAGCAAGATGACATACAGTGAGCAGTTCTTC.

This clone has more than one count but fewer than ten. One end of the junction does not line up with germline, which may come from a read error. The chain employs TRBV27 and TRBJ1-1, with D possibly TRBD1 on 6 matching bases. Germline values: CDR1 MNHEY, CDR2 SMNVEV (reference sequence). The CDR3 has 15 amino acids. The CDR3 nucleotides are TGTGCCAGCAGATTAGACCCAGGGGTTTCCACTGAAGCCTTCTTT. Protein: CASRLDPGVSTEAFF.

This clone showed up just a few times. Mismatch with germline at one junction end may stem from a read error. The chain recombines TRBV11-2 with TRBJ2-1; D remains ambiguous. The CDR3 has 17 residues. Germline-derived CDR1 and CDR2 are SGHAT and FQNNGV. The CDR3 DNA follows: TGTGCCAGCAGCTTGACCGGCGTGGGGTTTCTCTACAATGAGCAGCTCTTC. Translating gives CASSLTGVGFLYNEQLF.

This clone was seen a few times. This chain uses TRBV12-3 or TRBV12-4 with TRBJ1-1; D is ambiguous. V dropped 5 bases and J dropped 4 bases, with 14 bases sitting between them. The CDR3 covers 14 residues. This chain's CDR3 is CASSALSTLTEAFF. CDR3 DNA: TGTGCCAGCAGTGCCCTTTCTACGCTCACTGAAGCTTTCTTT.

The chain carries TRBV30 and TRBJ2-7; D is possibly TRBD2 (5 bases). Trimming took off 8 bases at V and 4 bases at J, with 18 bases between the two ends. Germline V gene sequence: CDR1 GTSNPN, CDR2 SVGIG (reference sequence). This CDR3 is 13 amino acids long. CDR3 sequence: CAGAWSGRYEQYF. The CDR3 nucleotides are TGTGCCGGAGCTTGGAGCGGCCGTTACGAGCAGTACTTC.

Turning to this clone: An end of the junction differs from the germline gene, which may be a read error. Other DNA sequences in this sample translate to the same CDR3. The gene calls are TRBV2 and TRBJ2-1; TRBD2 agrees at 9 bases. The CDR3 is 13 residues long. Per germline, CDR1 SNHLY and CDR2 FYNNEI. CDR3 loop: CASGSAGGVEQFF. The CDR3 nucleotides read TGCGCCAGTGGGTCGGCGGGAGGGGTTGAGCAGTTCTTC.

The chain employs TRBV3-1 and TRBJ2-7; D uncertain. Germline V gives CDR1 LGHDT, CDR2 YNNKEL (reference sequence). The CDR3 has 13 residues. The DNA of the CDR3 is TGTTCCATCAGCCAAGCCATGGACTACGAGCAGTACTTC. The encoded protein is CSISQAMDYEQYF.

In its sample, this clone was seen a few times. The junction and the germline gene differ at one end; a read error may be behind it. V usage is TRBV6-1 and J usage is TRBJ1-1; D not certain. The CDR3 covers 15 residues. CDR1 and CDR2 (germline): MNHNS, SASEGT. CDR3: CASSLSPEGNTEAFF. CDR3 DNA sequence: TGCGCCAGCAGTCTCTCACCGGAGGGAAACACTGAAGCTTTCTTT.

This clone was observed many times. The V and J genes are TRBV19 and TRBJ1-5; no firm D call. In germline, CDR1 is LNHDA, CDR2 SQIVND (reference sequence). Deletions cut 4 bases from V and 0 bases from J, with 7 bases between. This CDR3 region has 14 residues. The CDR3 protein is CASSTFNSNQPQHF. CDR3 nucleotide sequence: TGTGCCAGTAGTACTTTCAATAGCAATCAGCCCCAGCATTTT.

The chain is built from TRBV6-5 and TRBJ2-3; TRBD2 aligns across 9 bases. The trim removed 6 bases at V and 2 bases at J, leaving 12 bases unmatched. Germline CDR1 and CDR2: MNHEY and SVGAGI. The length of the CDR3 is 17 residues. The CDR3 coding sequence is TGTGCCAGCAGCCGATTCGGGGCGGGAGGGTCCACAGATACGCAGTATTTT. As protein: CASSRFGAGGSTDTQYF.

The V gene is TRBV11-3, the J gene TRBJ2-7, with 7 bases fitting TRBD1. The CDR3 has 16 residues. Trimming at V came to 4 bases and at J to 0 bases, leaving 9 bases not matched to a gene. In germline, CDR1 is SGHNT, CDR2 YENEEA. CDR3: CASSSLDRTSSYEQYF. The CDR3 DNA reads as TGTGCCAGCAGCTCCCTGGACAGGACAAGCTCCTACGAGCAGTACTTC. Looking up the rest from reference TRBV11-3 and TRBJ2-7 gives the full variable domain: EAGVVQSPRYKIIEKKQPVAFWCNPISGHNTLYWYLQNLGQGPELLIRYENEEAVDDSQLPKDRFSAERLKGVDSTLKIQPAELGDSAVYLCASSSLDRTSSYEQYFGPGTRLTVT.

This clone was observed many times. This chain links TRBV12-3 or TRBV12-4 with TRBJ2-5; D is unresolved. V was trimmed by 7 bases and J by 7 bases, leaving 16 bases between them. This CDR3 is built from 13 residues. CDR3 coding DNA: TGTGCCAGCACCGAACATGGAAGAGGGACCCAGTACTTC. This codes for CASTEHGRGTQYF.

There are a few counts of this clone. The chain recombines TRBV20-1 with TRBJ1-6; tentative D call: TRBD1 (6 bases). This CDR3 is 15 amino acids long. Between the trimmed V and J ends, which lost 2 bases and 6 bases, there was a span of 14 bases. Germline values: CDR1 DFQATT, CDR2 SNEGSKA (reference sequence). The CDR3, as DNA: TGCAGTGCTAGACCATCAGGGGTAATTAATTCACCCCTCCACTTT. Its protein product is CSARPSGVINSPLHF.

This clone was observed many times. This chain links TRBV7-9 with TRBJ1-2; no definite D call. The CDR3 is 11 amino acids. Germline V CDR1 and CDR2: SEHNR, FQNEAQ (reference sequence). V was shortened by 1 base and J by 6 bases, with 3 bases between the two germline ends. CDR3 coding DNA: TGTGCCAGCAGCTTAGTGGATGGCTACACCTTC. As protein: CASSLVDGYTF. The entire variable domain, with the rest obtained from reference TRBV7-9 and TRBJ1-2, is as follows: DTGVSQNPRHKITKRGQNVTFRCDPISEHNRLYWYRQTLGQGPEFLTYFQNEAQLEKSRLLSDRFSAERPKGSFSTLEIQRTEQGDSAMYLCASSLVDGYTFGSGTRLTVV.

This clone was detected a few times. A junction boundary mismatches the germline segment, possibly from a read error. The chain links TRBV28 to TRBJ2-7, with D perhaps being TRBD1 or TRBD2 (5 bases each). The CDR3 is 17 residues long. The germline V gene has CDR1 MDHEN and CDR2 SYDVKM. The CDR3 spells CASSLSPPDRGRYEHYF. In nucleotides, the CDR3 is TGTGCCAGCAGTTTATCCCCCCCGGACCGGGGCCGCTACGAGCATTACTTC.

This clone was seen only a few times. One junction end does not reproduce the germline sequence, and a read error may be involved. The CDR3 DNA reads as TGTGCCACCAGTGCCTCCTATTGCTACACCTTC. As protein: CATSASYCYTF. The chain uses TRBV24-1 and TRBJ1-2; D not resolved. This CDR3 is 11 amino acids long. CDR1 KGHDR and CDR2 SFDVKD come from the germline V gene.

This sequence joins TRBV10-2 and TRBJ1-2, with 7 bases identical to TRBD1. CDR1 WSHSY and CDR2 SAAADI come from the germline V gene. The length of the CDR3 is 12 residues. The V segment lost 10 bases and the J segment 10 bases; nucleotides outside the gene matches: 12. The CDR3 coding sequence is TGCGCCACCTCAGAGGACAGGTTCAACTACACCTTC. Translated, it gives CATSEDRFNYTF.

This clone has just a few counts. This sequence joins TRBV12-3 or TRBV12-4 and TRBJ1-2; D unresolved. V was trimmed by 6 bases and J by 3 bases, leaving 5 bases between them. This CDR3 contains 11 residues. This chain's CDR3 is CASSRDYGYTF. The DNA for the CDR3 is TGTGCCAGCAGCCGGGACTATGGCTACACCTTC.

This clone was seen only a few times. V gene TRBV30 combines with J gene TRBJ1-3; D remains ambiguous. Germline V gene data show CDR1 as GTSNPN and CDR2 as SVGIG (reference sequence). This CDR3 has 12 amino acids. V was clipped by 0 bases and J by 4 bases, with 4 bases between them. The CDR3 reads CAWSVRGNTIYF. The DNA of the CDR3 is TGTGCCTGGAGTGTACGCGGAAACACCATATATTTT.

This clone ranks as medium-sized. The V gene is TRBV5-1, the J gene TRBJ1-2; tentatively, D is TRBD1 (6 bases). Germline V gene sequence: CDR1 SGHRS, CDR2 YFSETQ. Trimming cost V 5 bases and J 2 bases, with 22 bases left between them. This CDR3 region has 17 residues. For the CDR3, the DNA is TGCGCCAGCAGACTGGGGACTACAGGGTTCAGGAACTATGGCTACACCTTC. This translates into CASRLGTTGFRNYGYTF.

The chain carries TRBV6-5 and TRBJ1-5; no clear D gene. CDR3 length: 13 amino acids. With 2 bases removed from V and 6 bases from J, the gap between germline ends came to 8 bases. Germline lookup yields CDR1 MNHEY and CDR2 SVGAGI. Written as DNA, the CDR3 is TGTGCCAGCAGTTACGAATGGGGTCAGCCCCAGCATTTT. Amino acids: CASSYEWGQPQHF.

The chain is built from TRBV6-6 and TRBJ2-1, with D perhaps matching TRBD1 (6 bases). This CDR3 contains 14 residues. V dropped 7 bases and J dropped 5 bases, with 15 bases sitting between them. Germline V gives CDR1 MNHNY, CDR2 SVGAGI (reference sequence). CDR3 amino acids: CASTPGTRDNEQFF. The CDR3, as DNA: TGTGCCAGCACCCCAGGGACAAGGGACAATGAGCAGTTCTTC.

This clone was seen a few times. The chain employs TRBV6-1 and TRBJ1-1; 7 bases align to TRBD1. The J segment lost 0 bases and the V segment lost 5 bases, leaving 3 bases of the junction unmatched. CDR1 and CDR2 (germline): MNHNS, SASEGT. The CDR3 runs to 14 residues. The CDR3 DNA is TGTGCCAGCAGTAGGGGGCGCTTGAACACTGAAGCTTTCTTT. This gives the protein CASSRGRLNTEAFF.

CDR3 sequence reads: CASSLETGPLNTIYF. CDR3 in DNA: TGCGCCAGCAGCTTGGAGACAGGGCCCCTAAACACCATATATTTT. V gene TRBV5-1 combines with J gene TRBJ1-3, with 7 bases aligning to TRBD1. V lost 0 bases to trimming and J lost 6 bases; unmatched junction nucleotides: 6. Germline CDR1 reads SGHRS; CDR2 reads YFSETQ. This CDR3 spans 15 amino acids.

This chain connects TRBV27 to TRBJ2-7; D gene unclear. V lost 4 bases and J lost 1, with 29 bases in between. In germline, CDR1 is MNHEY, CDR2 SMNVEV (reference sequence). The CDR3 is made up of 20 amino acids. The CDR3 region has the DNA TGTGCCAGCAGTTCGAACCCACGCTACTACCCAGGTGGAAGGTCCTACGAGCAGTACTTC. It yields the protein CASSSNPRYYPGGRSYEQYF.

In regard to this clone: One end of the junction is discordant with germline, which a read error may explain. The V call is TRBV6-1, the J call TRBJ2-3; D is undetermined. There are 15 residues in the CDR3. Germline loops: CDR1 MNHNS, CDR2 SASEGT. CDR3 in DNA: TGTGCCAGCAGTGCGGGCGCACAGCGTCGAGATACACAGTATTTT. This encodes CASSAGAQRRDTQYF.

This clone is deemed medium-sized (0.01 to 0.1%). The gene calls are TRBV6-5 and TRBJ2-1; maybe TRBD2 (6 bases). The germline CDR1 and CDR2 sequences are MNHEY and SVGAGI. Trimming removed 8 bases from V and 0 bases from J, with 23 bases in between. The CDR3 totals 18 residues. CDR3 in DNA: TGTGCCAGCTACTGGTCTAGCGACTCCGACAGCTCCTACAATGAGCAGTTCTTC. The encoded protein is CASYWSSDSDSSYNEQFF.

The sample holds many counts of this clone. This chain uses TRBV20-1 with TRBJ1-1; D unresolved. This CDR3 is built from 11 residues. Between the trimmed V and J ends, which lost 3 bases and 1 base, there was a span of 3 bases. Germline assignment: CDR1 DFQATT and CDR2 SNEGSKA (reference sequence). The chain's CDR3 is CSASANTEAFF. CDR3 coding DNA: TGCAGTGCTAGCGCGAACACTGAAGCTTTCTTT.